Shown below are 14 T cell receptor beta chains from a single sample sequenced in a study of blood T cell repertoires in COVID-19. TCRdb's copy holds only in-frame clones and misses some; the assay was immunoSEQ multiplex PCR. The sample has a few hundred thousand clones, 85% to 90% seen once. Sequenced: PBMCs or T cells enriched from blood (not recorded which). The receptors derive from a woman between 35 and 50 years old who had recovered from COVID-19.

The CDR3 coding sequence is TGTGCCAGCAGCTTACATAGCGGGAGGGTTGGGAATGAGCAGTTCTTC. This sequence encodes CASSLHSGRVGNEQFF. The V gene is TRBV7-9, the J gene TRBJ2-1; 11 bases are a match to TRBD2. Germline V gene sequence: CDR1 SEHNR, CDR2 FQNEAQ (reference sequence). The CDR3 contains 16 residues. The J segment lost 7 bases and the V segment lost 2 bases, leaving 7 bases of the junction unmatched.

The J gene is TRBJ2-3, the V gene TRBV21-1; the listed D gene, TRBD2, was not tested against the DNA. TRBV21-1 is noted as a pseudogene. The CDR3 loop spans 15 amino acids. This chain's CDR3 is CALLATSGRADTQYF. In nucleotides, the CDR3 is TGTGCTCTCCTCGCCACTAGCGGGAGAGCAGATACGCAGTATTTT.

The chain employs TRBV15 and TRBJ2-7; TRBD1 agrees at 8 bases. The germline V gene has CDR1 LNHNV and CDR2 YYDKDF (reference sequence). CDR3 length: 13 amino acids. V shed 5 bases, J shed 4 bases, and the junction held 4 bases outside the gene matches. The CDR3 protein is CATSPGQEYEQYF. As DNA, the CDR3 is TGTGCCACCAGCCCGGGACAGGAGTACGAGCAGTACTTC. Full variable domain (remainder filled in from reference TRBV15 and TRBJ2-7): DAMVIQNPRYQVTQFGKPVTLSCSQTLNHNVMYWYQQKSSQAPKLLFHYYDKDFNNEADTPDNFQSRRPNTSFCFLDIRSPGLGDTAMYLCATSPGQEYEQYFGPGTRLTVT.

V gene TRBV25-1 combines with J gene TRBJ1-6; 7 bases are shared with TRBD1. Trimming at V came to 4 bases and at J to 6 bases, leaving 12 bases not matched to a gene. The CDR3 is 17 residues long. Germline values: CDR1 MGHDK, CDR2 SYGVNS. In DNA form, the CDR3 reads TGTGCCAGCAGTGCCCACCAGGCAGGGGGGAGTAATTCACCCCTCCACTTT. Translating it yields CASSAHQAGGSNSPLHF.

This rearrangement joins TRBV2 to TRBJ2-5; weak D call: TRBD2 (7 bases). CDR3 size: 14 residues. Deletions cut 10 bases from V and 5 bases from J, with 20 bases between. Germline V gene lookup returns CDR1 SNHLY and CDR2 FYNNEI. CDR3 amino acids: CATRGRERGETQYF. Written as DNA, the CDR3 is TGTGCCACTCGGGGGCGGGAGAGAGGGGAGACCCAGTACTTC. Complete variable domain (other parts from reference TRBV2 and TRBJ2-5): EPEVTQTPSHQVTQMGQEVILRCVPISNHLYFYWYRQILGQKVEFLVSFYNNEISEKSEIFDDQFSVERPDGSNFTLKIRSTKLEDSAMYFCATRGRERGETQYFGPGTRLLVL.

As DNA, the CDR3 is TGCGCCAGCAGCCCCCTTCCAGGGATTGATCAGCCCCAGCATTTT. Protein product: CASSPLPGIDQPQHF. The chain recombines TRBV5-1 with TRBJ1-5, with a possible D match to TRBD1 (5 bases). This CDR3 is 15 amino acids long. The V and J ends lost 4 bases and 5 bases respectively, with 16 bases between them. Germline V CDR1 and CDR2: SGHRS, YFSETQ.

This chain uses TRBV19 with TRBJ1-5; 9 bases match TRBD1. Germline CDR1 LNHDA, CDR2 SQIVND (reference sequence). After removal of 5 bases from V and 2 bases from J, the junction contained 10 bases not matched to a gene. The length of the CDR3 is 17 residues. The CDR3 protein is CASSFSPGQGGNQPQHF. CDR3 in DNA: TGTGCCAGTAGTTTTTCTCCGGGACAGGGAGGCAATCAGCCCCAGCATTTT.

The CDR3 is CASSLVWGPEAFF. The CDR3 coding sequence is TGTGCCAGCAGCTTAGTTTGGGGGCCTGAAGCTTTCTTT. The genes are TRBV7-9 and TRBJ1-1; the D gene is possibly TRBD1 (6 bases). The germline V gene has CDR1 SEHNR and CDR2 FQNEAQ (reference sequence). The CDR3 sequence is 13 residues long. The V gene lost 1 base and the J gene lost 6 bases, with 9 bases spanning the gap.

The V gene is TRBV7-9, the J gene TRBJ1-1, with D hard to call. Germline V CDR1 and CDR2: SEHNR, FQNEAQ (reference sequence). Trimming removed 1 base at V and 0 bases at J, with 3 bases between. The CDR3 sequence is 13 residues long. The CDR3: CASSLELNTEAFF. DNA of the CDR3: TGTGCCAGCAGCTTAGAGCTGAACACTGAAGCTTTCTTT.

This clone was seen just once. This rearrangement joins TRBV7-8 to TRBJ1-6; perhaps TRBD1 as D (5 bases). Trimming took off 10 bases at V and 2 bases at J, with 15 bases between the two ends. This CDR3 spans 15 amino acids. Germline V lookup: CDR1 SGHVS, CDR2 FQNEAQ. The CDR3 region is CATSQARAYNSPLHF. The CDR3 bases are TGTGCCACCTCACAGGCTCGTGCCTATAATTCACCCCTCCACTTT. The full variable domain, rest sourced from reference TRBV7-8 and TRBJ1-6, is GAGVSQSPRYKVAKRGQDVALRCDPISGHVSLFWYQQALGQGPEFLTYFQNEAQLDKSGLPSDRFFAERPEGSVSTLKIQRTQQEDSAVYLCATSQARAYNSPLHFGNGTRLTVT.

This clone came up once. CDR3 protein: CASSYPFFAGRNNEQFF. CDR3 coding DNA: TGTGCCAGCAGTTACCCCTTTTTCGCGGGGCGTAACAATGAGCAGTTCTTC. This chain connects TRBV6-2 or TRBV6-3 to TRBJ2-1, with a possible D match to TRBD2 (6 bases). The CDR3 length is 17 residues. The ends were cut back, 2 bases at V and 5 bases at J, with 19 bases in the middle. CDR1 is MNHEY and CDR2 is SVGEGT in the germline V gene.

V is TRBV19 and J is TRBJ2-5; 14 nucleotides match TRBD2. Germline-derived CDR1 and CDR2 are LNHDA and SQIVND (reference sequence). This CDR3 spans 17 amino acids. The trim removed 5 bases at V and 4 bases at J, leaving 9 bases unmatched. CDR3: CASSYGGLAGVRETQYF. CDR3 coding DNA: TGTGCCAGTAGTTACGGGGGACTAGCGGGAGTGAGAGAGACCCAGTACTTC. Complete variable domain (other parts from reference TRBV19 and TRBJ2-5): DGGITQSPKYLFRKEGQNVTLSCEQNLNHDAMYWYRQDPGQGLRLIYYSQIVNDFQKGDIAEGYSVSREKKESFPLTVTSAQKNPTAFYLCASSYGGLAGVRETQYFGPGTRLLVL.

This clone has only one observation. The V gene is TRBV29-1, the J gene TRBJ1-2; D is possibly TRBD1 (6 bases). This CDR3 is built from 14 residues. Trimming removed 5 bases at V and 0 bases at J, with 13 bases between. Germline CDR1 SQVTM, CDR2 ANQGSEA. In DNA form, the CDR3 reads TGCAGCGTTCCAGGGGAAGGGACTAACTATGGCTACACCTTC. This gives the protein CSVPGEGTNYGYTF.

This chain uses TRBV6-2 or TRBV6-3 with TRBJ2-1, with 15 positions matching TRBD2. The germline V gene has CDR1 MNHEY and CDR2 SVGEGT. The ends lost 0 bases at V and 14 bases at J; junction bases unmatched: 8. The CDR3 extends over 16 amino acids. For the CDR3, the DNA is TGTGCCAGCAGTTACTCGGGACTAGCGGGAGGTCCCTCAAAGTTCTTC. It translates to CASSYSGLAGGPSKFF.